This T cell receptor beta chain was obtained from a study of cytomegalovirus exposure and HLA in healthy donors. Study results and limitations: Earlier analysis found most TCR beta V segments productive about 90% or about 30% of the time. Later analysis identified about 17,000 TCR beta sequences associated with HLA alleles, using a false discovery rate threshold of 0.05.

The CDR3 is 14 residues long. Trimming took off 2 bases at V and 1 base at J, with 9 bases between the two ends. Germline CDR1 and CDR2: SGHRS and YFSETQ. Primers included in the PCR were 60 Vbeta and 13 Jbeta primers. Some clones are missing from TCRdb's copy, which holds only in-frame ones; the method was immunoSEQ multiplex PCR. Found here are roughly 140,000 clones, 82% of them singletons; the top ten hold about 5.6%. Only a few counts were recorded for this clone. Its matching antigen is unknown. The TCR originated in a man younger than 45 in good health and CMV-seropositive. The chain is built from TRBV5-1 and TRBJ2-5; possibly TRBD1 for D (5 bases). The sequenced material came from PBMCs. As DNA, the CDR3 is TGCGCCAGCAGCTTCAGGGTGGGCCAAGAGACCCAGTACTTC. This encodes CASSFRVGQETQYF.